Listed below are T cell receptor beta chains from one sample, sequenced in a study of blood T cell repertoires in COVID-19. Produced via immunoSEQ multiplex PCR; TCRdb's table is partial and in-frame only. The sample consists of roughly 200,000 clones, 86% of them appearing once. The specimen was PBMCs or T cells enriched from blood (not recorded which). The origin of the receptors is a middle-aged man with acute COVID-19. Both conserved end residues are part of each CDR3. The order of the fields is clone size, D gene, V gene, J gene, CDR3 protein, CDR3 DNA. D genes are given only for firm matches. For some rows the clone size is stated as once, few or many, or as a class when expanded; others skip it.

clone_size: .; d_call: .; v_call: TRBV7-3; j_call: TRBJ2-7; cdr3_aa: CASSSDFPPYEQYF; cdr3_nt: TGTGCCAGCAGCTCGGACTTCCCTCCCTACGAGCAGTACTTC
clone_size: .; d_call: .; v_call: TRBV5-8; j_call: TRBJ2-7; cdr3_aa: CASSLGTDYEQYF; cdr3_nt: TGTGCCAGCAGCTTAGGTACAGACTACGAGCAGTACTTC
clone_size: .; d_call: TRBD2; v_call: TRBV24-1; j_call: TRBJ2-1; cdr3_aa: CATSDPGLAGGPNEQFF; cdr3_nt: TGTGCCACCAGTGACCCTGGACTAGCGGGAGGGCCGAATGAGCAGTTCTTC
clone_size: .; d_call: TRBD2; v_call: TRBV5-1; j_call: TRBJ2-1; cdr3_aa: CASSFSEAGGPGYNEQFF; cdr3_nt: TGCGCCAGCAGCTTCTCAGAAGCGGGAGGGCCTGGTTACAATGAGCAGTTCTTC
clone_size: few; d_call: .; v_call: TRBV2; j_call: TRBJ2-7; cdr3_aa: CASERVSYEQYF; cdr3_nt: TGTGCCAGCGAGCGGGTCTCCTACGAGCAGTACTTC
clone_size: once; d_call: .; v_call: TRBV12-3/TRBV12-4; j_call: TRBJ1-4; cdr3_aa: CASSLGGGLFF; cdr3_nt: TGTGCCAGCAGTTTGGGAGGTGGGCTGTTTTTT
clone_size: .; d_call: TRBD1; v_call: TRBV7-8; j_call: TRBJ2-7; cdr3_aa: CASSLVLPGQEYEQYF; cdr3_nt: TGTGCCAGCAGCTTAGTCTTACCGGGACAGGAGTACGAGCAGTACTTC
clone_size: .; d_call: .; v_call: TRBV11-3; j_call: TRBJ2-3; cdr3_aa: CASSWASTDTQYF; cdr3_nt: TGTGCCAGCAGCTGGGCGAGCACAGATACGCAGTATTTT
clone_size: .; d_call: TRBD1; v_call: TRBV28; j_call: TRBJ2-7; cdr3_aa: CASRPQGAGSYEQYF; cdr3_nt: TGTGCCAGCAGACCCCAGGGGGCAGGGTCCTACGAGCAGTACTTC
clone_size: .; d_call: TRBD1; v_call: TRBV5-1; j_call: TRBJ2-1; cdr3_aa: CASRALFAPGTGIYNEQFF; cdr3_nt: TGCGCCAGCAGAGCCCTTTTCGCACCCGGGACAGGAATCTACAATGAGCAGTTCTTC
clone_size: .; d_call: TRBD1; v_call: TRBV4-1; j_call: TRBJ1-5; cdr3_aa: CASSQADRAEDQPQHF; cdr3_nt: TGCGCCAGCAGCCAAGCGGACAGGGCTGAGGATCAGCCCCAGCATTTT